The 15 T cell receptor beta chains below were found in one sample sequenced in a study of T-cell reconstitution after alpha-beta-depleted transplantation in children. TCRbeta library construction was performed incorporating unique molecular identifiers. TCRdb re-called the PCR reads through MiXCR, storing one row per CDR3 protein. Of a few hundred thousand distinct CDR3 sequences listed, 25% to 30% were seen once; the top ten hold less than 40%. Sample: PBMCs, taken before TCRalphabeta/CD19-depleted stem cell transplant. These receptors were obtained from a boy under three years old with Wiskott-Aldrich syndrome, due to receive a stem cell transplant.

DNA for the CDR3: TGCAGTGCTAGAGACGACGAGCAGTACTTC. Amino acids: CSARDDEQYF. The genes are TRBV20-1 and TRBJ2-7; D call uncertain. The CDR3 contains 10 residues. The V end lost 0 bases, the J end lost 5 bases, and 2 bases lay between the germline ends. Per the germline V gene, CDR1 is DFQATT and CDR2 is SNEGSKA (reference sequence).

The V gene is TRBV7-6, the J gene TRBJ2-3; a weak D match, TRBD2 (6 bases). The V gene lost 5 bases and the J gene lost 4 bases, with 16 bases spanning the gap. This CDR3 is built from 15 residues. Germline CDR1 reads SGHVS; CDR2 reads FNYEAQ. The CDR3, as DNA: TGTGCCAGCAGCCCCAGCCAGGGACTCGCAGATACGCAGTATTTT. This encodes CASSPSQGLADTQYF.

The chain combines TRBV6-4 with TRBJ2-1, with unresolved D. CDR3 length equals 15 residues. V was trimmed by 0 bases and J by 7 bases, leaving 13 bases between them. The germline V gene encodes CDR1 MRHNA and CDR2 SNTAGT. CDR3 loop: CASSDSGRTRNEQFF. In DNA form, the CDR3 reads TGTGCCAGCAGTGACTCTGGCCGGACCAGGAATGAGCAGTTCTTC.

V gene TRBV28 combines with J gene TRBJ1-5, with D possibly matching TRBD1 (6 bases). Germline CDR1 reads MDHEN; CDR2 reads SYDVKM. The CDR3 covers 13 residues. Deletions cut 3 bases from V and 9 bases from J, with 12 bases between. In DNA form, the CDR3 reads TGTGCCAGCAGTTTGGGGACACGAGCGCCCCAGCATTTT. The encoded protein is CASSLGTRAPQHF.

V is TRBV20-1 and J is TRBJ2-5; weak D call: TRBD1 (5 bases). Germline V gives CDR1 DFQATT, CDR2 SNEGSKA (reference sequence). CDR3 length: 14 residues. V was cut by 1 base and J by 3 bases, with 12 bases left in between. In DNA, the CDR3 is TGCAGTGCTAGAGTAGCTGGACAAAAAGAGACCCAGTACTTC. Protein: CSARVAGQKETQYF.

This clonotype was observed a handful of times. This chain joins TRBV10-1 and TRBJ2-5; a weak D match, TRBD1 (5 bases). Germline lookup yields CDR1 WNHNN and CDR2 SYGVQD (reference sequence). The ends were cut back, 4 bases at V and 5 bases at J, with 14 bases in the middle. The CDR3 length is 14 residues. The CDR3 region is CASSGQGGQETQYF. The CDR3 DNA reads TGCGCCAGCAGTGGTCAGGGCGGCCAGGAGACCCAGTACTTC.

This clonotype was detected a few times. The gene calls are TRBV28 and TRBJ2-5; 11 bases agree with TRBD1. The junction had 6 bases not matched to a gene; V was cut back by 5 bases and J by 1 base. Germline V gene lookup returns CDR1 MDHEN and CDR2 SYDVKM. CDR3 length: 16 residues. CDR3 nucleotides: TGTGCCAGCAGTCCCCTGGACAGGGGGCCCCAAGAGACCCAGTACTTC. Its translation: CASSPLDRGPQETQYF.

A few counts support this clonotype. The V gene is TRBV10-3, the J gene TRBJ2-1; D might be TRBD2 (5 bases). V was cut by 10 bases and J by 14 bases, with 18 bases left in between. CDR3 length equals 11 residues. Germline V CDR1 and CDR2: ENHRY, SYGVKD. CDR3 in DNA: TGTGCCACCTCCCCGAGGGAACTGAAGTTCTTC. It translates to CATSPRELKFF.

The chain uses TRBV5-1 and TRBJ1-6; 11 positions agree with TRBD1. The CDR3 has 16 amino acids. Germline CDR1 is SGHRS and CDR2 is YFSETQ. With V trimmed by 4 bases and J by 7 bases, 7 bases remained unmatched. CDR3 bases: TGCGCCAGCAGCGATGGACAGGGGGCTCTCAATTCACCCCTCCACTTT. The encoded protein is CASSDGQGALNSPLHF.

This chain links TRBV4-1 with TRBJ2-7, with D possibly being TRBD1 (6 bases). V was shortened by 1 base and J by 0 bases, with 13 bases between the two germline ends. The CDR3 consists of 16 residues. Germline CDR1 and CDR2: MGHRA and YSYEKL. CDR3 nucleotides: TGCGCCAGCAGCCAAGGATTAACAGGGTTCTCCTACGAGCAGTACTTC. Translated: CASSQGLTGFSYEQYF.

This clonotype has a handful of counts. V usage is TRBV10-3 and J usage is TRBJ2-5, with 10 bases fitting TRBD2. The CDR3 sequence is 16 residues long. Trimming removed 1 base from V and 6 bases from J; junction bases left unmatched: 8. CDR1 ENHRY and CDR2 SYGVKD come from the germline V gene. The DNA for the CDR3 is TGTGCCATCAGTGAGTTCCAGCGGGAGGGTGATCAGACCCAGTACTTC. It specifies CAISEFQREGDQTQYF.

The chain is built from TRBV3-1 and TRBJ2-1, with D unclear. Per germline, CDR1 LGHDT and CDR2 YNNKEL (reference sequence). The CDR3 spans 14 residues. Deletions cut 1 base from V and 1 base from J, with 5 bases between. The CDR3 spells CASSQAMSYNEQFF. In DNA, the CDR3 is TGTGCCAGCAGCCAAGCGATGTCCTACAATGAGCAGTTCTTC.

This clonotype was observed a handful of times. CDR3 sequence (DNA): TGTGCCAGCAGCCCGTGGGGGAGCGGGAGAAGAGATACGCAGTATTTT. This gives the protein CASSPWGSGRRDTQYF. The genes are TRBV7-9 and TRBJ2-3; 8 bases are shared with TRBD2. The length of the CDR3 is 16 residues. V was pared by 5 bases and J by 5 bases, with 12 bases of the junction left unmatched. Germline lookup yields CDR1 SEHNR and CDR2 FQNEAQ (reference sequence).

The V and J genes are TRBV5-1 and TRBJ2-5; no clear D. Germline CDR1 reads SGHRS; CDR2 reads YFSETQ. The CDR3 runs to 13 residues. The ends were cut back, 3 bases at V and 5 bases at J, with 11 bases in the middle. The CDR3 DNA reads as TGCGCCAGCAGCTCGACATTCGCGGAGACCCAGTACTTC. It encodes CASSSTFAETQYF.

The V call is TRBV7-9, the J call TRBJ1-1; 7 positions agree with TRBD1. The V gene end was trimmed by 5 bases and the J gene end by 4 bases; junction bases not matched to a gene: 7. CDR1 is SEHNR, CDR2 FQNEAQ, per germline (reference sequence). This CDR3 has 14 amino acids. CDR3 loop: CASSLDRDGTEAFF. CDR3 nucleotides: TGTGCCAGCAGCCTCGACAGGGATGGCACTGAAGCTTTCTTT. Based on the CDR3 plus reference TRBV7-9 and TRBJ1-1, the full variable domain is DTGVSQNPRHKITKRGQNVTFRCDPISEHNRLYWYRQTLGQGPEFLTYFQNEAQLEKSRLLSDRFSAERPKGSFSTLEIQRTEQGDSAMYLCASSLDRDGTEAFFGQGTRLTVV.